This T cell receptor beta chain came from a study of naive and memory T cell subsets. Amplification of ligated cDNA took four PCR rounds with SP2 and nested alpha and beta constant primers. Alpha and beta constant region primers primed reverse transcription for blood and skin samples. TCRdb fed the 5' RACE reads into MiXCR, producing one record per CDR3 protein. The data show 55,000 to 65,000 distinct CDR3 sequences, with 8% seen just once and about a fifth held by the top ten. An oligonucleotide containing a UMI was ligated to the 3' end of TCR cDNA. RNA was extracted from approximately 2.4 ml of whole blood of healthy adults. Input was about 1 to 1,100 ng of DNase-treated total RNA without cell sorting. The length of the CDR3 is 10 residues. The V end lost 4 bases, the J end lost 4 bases, and 2 bases lay between the germline ends. Looked up from germline, CDR1 is SQVTM and CDR2 is ANQGSEA. Study-wide findings and caveats: Potentially, T cell activation and differentiation skew this RNA-based measurement.

Comments on this clonotype: Its target is not known.

The rearrangement uses TRBV29-1 and TRBJ2-1; the D is unclear. The clonotype comes from a female donor in good health. The CDR3 DNA reads as TGCAGCGTTGTTTACAATGAGCAGTTCTTC. It codes for CSVVYNEQFF.